These 5 T cell receptor beta chains originate from one sample sequenced in a study of Ad26.COV2.S vaccination and SARS-CoV-2 variants. Sequencing used immunoSEQ multiplex PCR; TCRdb keeps in-frame clones, though not all of them. Of 300,000 to 350,000 clones listed, around four fifths are singletons. Noted treatment: 15 to 20 received Ad26.COV2.S at low or high dose, single or two shots; several received placebo; per-sample allocation not given. Sample collection was performed on day 63 after the first vaccine or placebo injection. The sequencing used peripheral blood, collected in a trial of Ad26.COV2.S vaccine versus placebo. These TCRs come from a person aged 18-65 years who received the Ad26.COV2.S COVID-19 vaccine or a placebo.

This clone appeared a single time. This chain links TRBV5-5 with TRBJ1-1; D perhaps matches TRBD1 (6 bases). The germline gives CDR1 SGHKS, CDR2 YYEKEE (reference sequence). Trimming left V 6 bases short and J 1 base short, with 25 bases between. The CDR3 is made up of 18 amino acids. DNA of the CDR3: TGTGCCAGCAACGCGGCGATAGGGGGGCTGATATCGAACACTGAAGCTTTCTTT. It translates to CASNAAIGGLISNTEAFF.

This clone occurred a few times. CDR3 sequence: CAPSISNQPQHF. The CDR3 DNA is TGTGCCCCCTCGATAAGCAATCAGCCCCAGCATTTT. The V and J genes are TRBV15 and TRBJ1-5; D call uncertain. This CDR3 is 12 amino acids long. Germline V gene sequence: CDR1 LNHNV, CDR2 YYDKDF (reference sequence). V was pared by 11 bases and J by 1 base, with 9 bases between.

CDR3 bases: TGTGCCAGCAGCTTAGCATCCAATTACCTGTCCTACGAGCAGTACTTC. This translates into CASSLASNYLSYEQYF. This chain joins TRBV7-2 and TRBJ2-7; D remains unclear. The CDR3 has 16 residues. Trimming removed 0 bases at V and 1 base at J, with 13 bases between. Germline V gives CDR1 SGHTA, CDR2 FQGNSA.

This chain connects TRBV28 to TRBJ1-6; D perhaps matches TRBD1 (5 bases). From germline, CDR1 is MDHEN and CDR2 SYDVKM. V was pared by 5 bases and J by 7 bases, with 15 bases between. The CDR3 is 15 residues long. The CDR3 reads CASSPITGINSPLHF. The CDR3 DNA reads TGTGCCAGCAGTCCAATCACAGGAATCAATTCACCCCTCCACTTT.

The rearrangement uses TRBV14 and TRBJ2-7; D is unclear. The V and J ends lost 4 bases and 4 bases respectively, with 14 bases between them. Germline V CDR1 and CDR2: SGHDN, FVKESK. CDR3 size: 14 residues. The CDR3 protein is CASSPSNSGYEQYF. The CDR3 DNA follows: TGTGCCAGCAGCCCCTCGAATAGTGGGTACGAGCAGTACTTC.